Below, 20 T cell receptor beta chains from the same sample are listed, as sequenced in a study of blood T cell repertoires in COVID-19. This table comes from immunoSEQ multiplex PCR, and its TCRdb copy is limited to in-frame clones, with some not included. The sample contains around 170,000 clones, around 86% of which appear only once. The source material was peripheral blood. The source is a woman in her seventies with COVID-19, enrolled during active disease.

This chain uses TRBV18 with TRBJ2-1; tentative D call: TRBD1 (6 bases). The V gene's germline CDR1 is KGHSH and CDR2 LQKENI. This CDR3 comprises 13 residues. Trimming shortened V by 5 bases and J by 7 bases, and 12 bases separated the two germline ends. The CDR3 DNA reads as TGTGCCAGCTCAAACAGGGTTGGGAATGAGCAGTTCTTC. Translated: CASSNRVGNEQFF.

The chain uses TRBV11-2 and TRBJ2-5, with TRBD2 identical over 7 bases. The CDR3 is made up of 18 amino acids. Trimming took 3 bases from V and 1 from J; bases not matched to a gene: 14. From germline, CDR1 is SGHAT and CDR2 FQNNGV. In DNA form, the CDR3 reads TGTGCCAGCAGCTTTGGGCGACTAGCCCAGGGATCCCAAGAGACCCAGTACTTC. Amino acid sequence: CASSFGRLAQGSQETQYF.

The gene calls are TRBV18 and TRBJ2-2, with D possibly matching TRBD1 (5 bases). From germline, CDR1 is KGHSH and CDR2 LQKENI. V was trimmed by 0 bases and J by 6 bases, leaving 11 bases between them. The CDR3 is 15 amino acids. The CDR3 here is CASSPPSQAAGELFF. The CDR3 DNA reads TGTGCCAGCTCACCACCATCACAGGCGGCCGGGGAGCTGTTTTTT.

J is TRBJ2-2 and V is TRBV5-4; D not resolved. V was pared by 1 base and J by 4 bases, with 14 bases between. Germline CDR1 SGHNT, CDR2 YYREEE (reference sequence). CDR3 length: 16 amino acids. The CDR3 DNA reads as TGTGCCAGCAGCTTGTCCCGGGTAGCTGGCACCGGGGAGCTGTTTTTT. Translated, it gives CASSLSRVAGTGELFF.

The chain recombines TRBV28 with TRBJ1-2; D is perhaps TRBD1 (5 bases). Germline lookup yields CDR1 MDHEN and CDR2 SYDVKM. The CDR3 extends over 15 amino acids. Trimming shortened V by 1 base and J by 5 bases, and 14 bases separated the two germline ends. The CDR3 DNA sequence: TGTGCCAGCAGTTTATTAATGGGGGACTTTTATGGCTACACCTTC. Residues: CASSLLMGDFYGYTF.

This chain uses TRBV5-1 with TRBJ2-1; 7 bases agree with TRBD1. Germline V gene lookup returns CDR1 SGHRS and CDR2 YFSETQ. CDR3 length: 17 amino acids. Trimming took 4 bases from V and 1 from J; bases not matched to a gene: 11. CDR3 nucleotide sequence: TGCGCCAGCAGCAAACGGGACAGAAGTTTTTCCTACAATGAGCAGTTCTTC. This codes for CASSKRDRSFSYNEQFF.

This clone was found a few times. The rearrangement joins TRBV7-2 to TRBJ2-3; TRBD2 agrees at 14 bases. The ends lost 0 bases at V and 8 bases at J; junction bases unmatched: 13. CDR1 and CDR2 (germline): SGHTA, FQGNSA. The CDR3 extends over 19 amino acids. The CDR3 bases are TGTGCCAGCAGCTTAGCGTGGACTAGCGGGAGGAAGAGTGAGGGTACGCAGTATTTT. Translating it yields CASSLAWTSGRKSEGTQYF.

The genes are TRBV12-5 and TRBJ2-1; 7 bases map to TRBD1. Germline V lookup: CDR1 LGHNT, CDR2 FRNRAP. With V trimmed by 6 bases and J by 3 bases, 14 bases remained unmatched. The CDR3 is 17 residues long. This chain's CDR3 is CASGYTGAPASYNEQFF. Written as DNA, the CDR3 is TGTGCTAGTGGCTATACAGGGGCACCAGCCAGCTACAATGAGCAGTTCTTC.

A remark on this clone: The sample holds other DNA sequences that translate to the same CDR3. The genes are TRBV6-5 and TRBJ2-7; weak D call: TRBD2 (5 bases). V lost 0 bases, J lost 2 bases, and 8 bases lay in between. Germline CDR1 reads MNHEY; CDR2 reads SVGAGI. The CDR3 loop spans 14 amino acids. This CDR3 is CASSYSRGTYEQYF. CDR3 sequence (DNA): TGTGCCAGCAGTTACTCCCGGGGAACCTACGAGCAGTACTTC.

The CDR3 sequence is CASSLGQLPTGYTF. The CDR3 coding sequence is TGTGCCAGCAGCTTAGGACAATTGCCTACGGGCTACACCTTC. The chain combines TRBV5-6 with TRBJ1-2; possibly TRBD1 for D (5 bases). CDR1 and CDR2 (germline): SGHDT, YYEEEE. The length of the CDR3 is 14 residues. The V gene lost 2 bases and the J gene lost 8 bases, with 16 bases spanning the gap.

The table lists this clone with a few counts. The genes are TRBV7-2 and TRBJ1-1; weak D call: TRBD1 (5 bases). This CDR3 spans 15 amino acids. The germline gives CDR1 SGHTA, CDR2 FQGNSA. The V end was cut by 1 base, the J end by 6 bases, with 15 bases between. The CDR3 bases are TGTGCCAGCAGCTTAGGCAGGTCGGGGGTGGCTGAAGCTTTCTTT. Translation: CASSLGRSGVAEAFF.

The genes are TRBV5-4 and TRBJ1-4; D remains unclear. This CDR3 has 14 amino acids. Germline V gives CDR1 SGHNT, CDR2 YYREEE (reference sequence). Trimming pared 2 bases from V and 5 bases from J, leaving 10 bases between. The CDR3 region is CASSFSRHNEKLFF. CDR3 in DNA: TGTGCCAGCAGCTTCTCCAGGCACAATGAAAAACTGTTTTTT.

This clone was seen only a few times. The chain uses TRBV28 and TRBJ2-7; unclear D gene. In germline, CDR1 is MDHEN, CDR2 SYDVKM. V shed 8 bases and J shed 2 bases, with 13 bases lying between them. The CDR3 consists of 13 residues. The CDR3 DNA sequence: TGTGCCAGCTTTGCCGAAGCTACCTACGAGCAGTACTTC. As protein: CASFAEATYEQYF. The variable domain in full, with the rest retrieved from reference TRBV28 and TRBJ2-7, is DVKVTQSSRYLVKRTGEKVFLECVQDMDHENMFWYRQDPGLGLRLIYFSYDVKMKEKGDIPEGYSVSREKKERFSLILESASTNQTSMYLCASFAEATYEQYFGPGTRLTVT.

V is TRBV5-1 and J is TRBJ1-5, with D possibly TRBD1 on 6 matching bases. Trimming left V 2 bases short and J 6 bases short, with 15 bases between. Germline V gives CDR1 SGHRS, CDR2 YFSETQ. The CDR3 loop spans 15 amino acids. CDR3 sequence: CASSLNQGIGQPQHF. Written as DNA, the CDR3 is TGCGCCAGCAGCTTAAATCAGGGGATTGGTCAGCCCCAGCATTTT.

This rearrangement joins TRBV29-1 to TRBJ2-7; TRBD2 matches at 7 bases. Germline CDR1 is SQVTM and CDR2 is ANQGSEA. J lost 9 bases, V lost 6 bases, and 11 bases had no gene match. The CDR3 contains 12 residues. The CDR3 loop reads CSVIAGRGSQYF. CDR3 bases: TGCAGCGTGATAGCGGGCCGCGGGTCGCAGTACTTC.

V usage is TRBV6-2 or TRBV6-3 and J usage is TRBJ2-3; 9 bases fit TRBD2. The CDR3 length is 18 residues. From germline, CDR1 is MNHEY and CDR2 SVGEGT. The V and J ends lost 5 bases and 3 bases, in that order; junction bases with no gene match: 15. CDR3 sequence reads: CASSNKAGGNLITDTQYF. CDR3 DNA sequence: TGTGCCAGCAGTAATAAAGCGGGAGGCAACCTAATTACAGATACGCAGTATTTT.

V gene TRBV15 combines with J gene TRBJ2-1; TRBD2 matches 10 bases. CDR1 is LNHNV and CDR2 is YYDKDF in the germline V gene (reference sequence). V shed 2 bases and J 7 bases; nucleotides not matched to a gene: 8. The CDR3 has 16 amino acids. The CDR3 DNA is TGTGCCACCAGCAGACAGCTAGCGGGAGTGGGAAATGAGCAGTTCTTC. It codes for CATSRQLAGVGNEQFF.

This clone was detected many times. V is TRBV6-5 and J is TRBJ1-5; no clear D gene. The CDR3 has 13 residues. The V end lost 7 bases, the J end lost 3 bases, and 10 bases lay between the germline ends. Germline CDR1 and CDR2: MNHEY and SVGAGI. CDR3 sequence reads: CASTGMINQPQHF. As DNA, the CDR3 is TGTGCCAGCACGGGGATGATCAATCAGCCCCAGCATTTT.

The table lists this clone with a few counts. In the same sample, other DNA sequences code for this CDR3. J is TRBJ1-5 and V is TRBV6-1, with unresolved D. CDR3 size: 15 residues. The V end was cut by 3 bases, the J end by 3 bases, with 12 bases between. Per germline, CDR1 MNHNS and CDR2 SASEGT. CDR3 coding DNA: TGTGCCAGCAGTGAGGCGGGAGGTAACAATCAGCCCCAGCATTTT. It codes for CASSEAGGNNQPQHF.

This sequence joins TRBV9 and TRBJ2-7, with 8 bases lining up with TRBD2. The CDR3 contains 14 residues. J was trimmed by 2 bases and V by 2 bases; bases with no gene match: 3. Germline V gene data show CDR1 as SGDLS and CDR2 as YYNGEE. The CDR3 coding sequence is TGTGCCAGCAGCGTCGCGGGAGGACCCTACGAGCAGTACTTC. Translation: CASSVAGGPYEQYF.